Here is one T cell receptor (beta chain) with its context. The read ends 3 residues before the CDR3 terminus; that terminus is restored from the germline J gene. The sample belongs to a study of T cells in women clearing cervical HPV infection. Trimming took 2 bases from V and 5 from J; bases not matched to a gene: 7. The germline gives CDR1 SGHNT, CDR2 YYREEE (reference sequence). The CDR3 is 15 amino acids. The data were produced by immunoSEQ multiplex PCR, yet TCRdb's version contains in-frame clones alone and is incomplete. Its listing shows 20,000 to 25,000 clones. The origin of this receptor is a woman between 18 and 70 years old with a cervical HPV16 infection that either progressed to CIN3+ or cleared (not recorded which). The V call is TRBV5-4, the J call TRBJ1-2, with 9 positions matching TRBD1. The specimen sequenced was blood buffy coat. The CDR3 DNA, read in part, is TGTGCCAGCAGCTTACAGGGGGCGAAGGGGTATGGC. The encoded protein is CASSLQGAKGYG. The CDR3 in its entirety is CASSLQGAKGYGYTF.